This T cell receptor (beta chain) was recovered during a study of regulatory T cells in long-lasting Graves disease. The table lists this clonotype with many counts. The antigen remains undetermined. Time point defined: newly diagnosed GD, antithyroid drugs for less than 3 months. RNA from PBMCs was the source of the TCR library. Study outcomes and limitations: Gene preferences differed: TRBV28, TRBJ1-2, TRBJ2-5 in persistent cases.

From germline, CDR1 is MDHEN and CDR2 SYDVKM. This CDR3 is 17 amino acids long. Trimming stripped 2 bases from V and 4 bases from J, with 21 bases between. TCR beta libraries were built with iRepertoire HTBI primers and Arm-PCR of CDR3 regions. From the multiplex PCR reads, TCRdb called clonotypes with MiXCR, one entry per CDR3 protein. In the table there are some 450,000 distinct CDR3 sequences, about 17% of which are singletons. These records were also assigned to another study, of T cells in Graves' hyperthyroidism and ophthalmopathy.

Here the sequenced sample was peripheral blood mononuclear cells (PBMCs), taken at new diagnosis, from a patient treated with antithyroid drugs. This chain joins TRBV28 and TRBJ2-7; D is possibly TRBD1 (6 bases). This sequence originates from a woman aged 25 to 45 with Graves disease. CDR3: CASSLVLFQQGSYEQYF. CDR3 coding DNA: TGTGCCAGCAGTTTAGTCTTATTCCAACAGGGATCTTACGAGCAGTACTTC.